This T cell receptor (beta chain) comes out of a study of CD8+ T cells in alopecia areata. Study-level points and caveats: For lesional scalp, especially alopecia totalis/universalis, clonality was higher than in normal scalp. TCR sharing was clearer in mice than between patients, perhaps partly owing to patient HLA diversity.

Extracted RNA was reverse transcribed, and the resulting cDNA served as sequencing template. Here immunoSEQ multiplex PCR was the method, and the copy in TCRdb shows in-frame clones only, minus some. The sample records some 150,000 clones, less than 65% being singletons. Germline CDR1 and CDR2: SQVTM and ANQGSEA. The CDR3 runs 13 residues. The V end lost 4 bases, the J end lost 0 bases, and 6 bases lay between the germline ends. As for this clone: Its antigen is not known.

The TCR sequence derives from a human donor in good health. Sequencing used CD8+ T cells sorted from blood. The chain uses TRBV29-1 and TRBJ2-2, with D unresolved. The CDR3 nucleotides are TGCAGCGTTGTCGCGCCGAACACCGGGGAGCTGTTTTTT. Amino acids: CSVVAPNTGELFF.